A single T cell receptor beta chain is shown here with its context. The authors' processing: Reference gene primer amplification gave estimated nucleated cell counts. Here immunoSEQ multiplex PCR was the method, and the copy in TCRdb shows in-frame clones only, minus some. The V and J calls and clone size are taken from that table; D and trimming were inferred from the DNA. The data contain 80,000 to 90,000 clones, approximately 81% of them seen just once; the ten biggest clones take up around 15%. The CDR3 runs to 15 residues. Germline CDR1 and CDR2: SQVTM and ANQGSEA. V gave up 0 bases and J gave up 8 bases; unmatched junction bases: 9. The data belong to a study of blood T cell repertoires in COVID-19. Study-wide context: The United States, Italy and Spain were the sources of the acute and convalescent COVID-19 samples. T cells, B-cell-depleted T cells, or PBMCs provided the cDNA or gDNA that served as material.

The sequencing sample was made of peripheral blood. This TCR was recovered from a woman between 65 and 79 years old with acute or convalescent COVID-19. This chain uses TRBV29-1 with TRBJ1-2; 10 bases match TRBD1. The CDR3 region is CSVEDPDRGRRGYTF. DNA for the CDR3: TGCAGCGTTGAAGATCCCGACAGGGGGCGACGGGGCTACACCTTC.